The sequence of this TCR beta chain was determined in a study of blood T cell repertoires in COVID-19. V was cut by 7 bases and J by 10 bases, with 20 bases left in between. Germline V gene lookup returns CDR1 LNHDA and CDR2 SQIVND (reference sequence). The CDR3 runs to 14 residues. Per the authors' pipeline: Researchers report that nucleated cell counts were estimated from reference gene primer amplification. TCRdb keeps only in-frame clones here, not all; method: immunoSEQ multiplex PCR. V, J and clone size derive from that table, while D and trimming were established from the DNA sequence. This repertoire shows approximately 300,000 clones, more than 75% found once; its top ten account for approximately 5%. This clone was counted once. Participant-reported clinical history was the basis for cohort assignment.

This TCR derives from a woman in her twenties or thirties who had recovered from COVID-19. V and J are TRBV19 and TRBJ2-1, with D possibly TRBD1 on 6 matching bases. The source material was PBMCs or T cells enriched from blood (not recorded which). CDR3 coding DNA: TGTGCCAGTATGGTACAGGGCGGGTGGGGCGAGCAGTTCTTC. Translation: CASMVQGGWGEQFF.